Reported below is one T cell receptor (beta chain). The target antigen is unknown. Germline V CDR1 and CDR2: LNHDA, SQIVND (reference sequence). Trimming left V 4 bases short and J 9 bases short, with 7 bases between. This CDR3 is 11 amino acids long. Researchers made TCR cDNA using 5'RACE template switching, and this step added a universal primer site and UMIs. TCRdb analysed the 5' RACE reads with MiXCR anew, one entry per CDR3 protein. The sample yields some 320,000 distinct CDR3 sequences, over 8% seen once. The sample is drawn from a study of T cells after yellow fever vaccination. Study context: Preparation of the low-cell-number fractions used SMART-Seq v4 Ultra Low Input. Whole-study results and caveats: Booster samples showed a return of most primary-vaccination clones (approximately 95% CD4, 70% to 90% CD8). Overlap between CD4 and CD8 compartments was detected for a small share of clonotypes.

The starting material was PBMCs, obtained on the day of the first yellow fever vaccination. This clonotype originated in a man between 18 and 35 years old who received the YFV17D yellow fever vaccine. This rearrangement joins TRBV19 to TRBJ2-1, with D uncertain. In nucleotides, the CDR3 is TGTGCCAGTAGTACTAGTGTTGAGCAGTTCTTC. The encoded protein is CASSTSVEQFF.